This T cell receptor (beta chain) was obtained from a study of cytomegalovirus exposure and HLA in healthy donors. In germline, CDR1 is SGDLS, CDR2 YYNGEE. This CDR3 comprises 13 residues. V was trimmed by 3 bases and J by 4 bases, leaving 11 bases between them. Findings of the study overall: Through in vitro validation, three CMV-associated chains were shown to be specific for CMV antigens. It was about 150 TCR beta chains that were listed as cytomegalovirus-associated. V- and J-gene trimming of TCR beta was linked (in a later analysis) to a missense DCLRE1C variant.

Vbeta (60) and Jbeta (13) primers were used in the PCR. In the original workflow: Some 11 million of the 80 million or so unique TCR beta chains counted in a later analysis were shared. Clones were sequenced by immunoSEQ multiplex PCR, and TCRdb holds only the in-frame ones, with some missing. The DNA was the basis for D and trimming; V, J and clone size are from that table. The sample carries approximately 110,000 clones, 55% to 75% recorded once. Turning to this clone: Its matching antigen is unknown.

The chain recombines TRBV9 with TRBJ2-7; maybe TRBD2 (6 bases). Sequencing was performed on PBMCs. This TCR derives from a man younger than 45 in good health and CMV-seropositive. DNA for the CDR3: TGTGCCAGCAGCGCCCAGGAGGGGTACGAGCAGTACTTC. It translates to CASSAQEGYEQYF.